This TCR beta chain was profiled in a study of blood T cell repertoires in COVID-19. V shed 1 base, J shed 2 bases, and the junction held 10 bases outside the gene matches. This CDR3 comprises 17 residues. Germline assignment: CDR1 LGHNA and CDR2 YSLEER. Clones were read by immunoSEQ multiplex PCR, and TCRdb kept only the in-frame ones, dropping some. Of roughly 230,000 clones in the sample, about 80% are singletons; the top ten hold about 3.5%. The rearrangement joins TRBV4-3 to TRBJ2-7, with TRBD1 matching 8 bases. The sequencing input was PBMCs or T cells enriched from blood (not recorded which). The sequence was obtained from a man aged 50 to 59 who had recovered from COVID-19. The CDR3 region is CASSQASSDREPYEQYF. In DNA, the CDR3 is TGCGCCAGCAGCCAAGCAAGCTCGGACAGGGAGCCCTACGAGCAGTACTTC.